The source of this T cell receptor beta chain is a study of blood T cell repertoires in COVID-19 (dated by TCRdb to the early 2020s). Background on the whole study: The collaborator samples originated in the United States, Italy and Spain and spanned the acute and convalescent phases of COVID-19. The material from the prospective study consisted of cDNA or gDNA derived from T cells, B-cell-depleted T cells, or PBMCs. The dataset comprised deeply sampled blood TCRbeta repertoires from subjects exposed to, actively infected with, or recovered from COVID-19. The repertoires were released in a freely available public database meant as a resource for research on the immune response to SARS-CoV-2. Samples came from the ongoing ImmuneRACE study (first 160 participants) plus 1,254 subjects from 6 global collaborators. Nearly every sample came with metadata listing a de-identified subject ID, COVID-19 status, age in years and sex. Where available, HLA class I and class II types were obtained from metadata supplied by the sample provider rather than from assay-based typing. What the authors observed across the whole study: The quantity of clinical and demographic metadata differed by source and by participant and was supplied without curation.

As for this clone: This clone's antigen is unknown. Base qualities are missing; no much larger clone stands one base away.

Whole blood was collected in K2EDTA tubes by collaborating institutions according to the institutions' own protocols. Collaborator samples were shipped for TCRbeta analysis as frozen whole blood, isolated PBMCs, or DNA extracted from either sample type. TCRbeta CDR3 regions were amplified from genomic DNA using the immunoSEQ Assay, a bias-controlled multiplex PCR. As for how the authors treated the data: The number of nucleated cells in each sample was estimated by amplification of reference gene primers within the assay. Sequence reads were collapsed and filtered to measure the absolute abundance of every unique TCRbeta CDR3 rearrangement. Productive Simpson clonality was computed per sample as the square root of Simpson's diversity index over productive rearrangements. Imported from immuneACCESS, the table was reduced by TCRdb to in-frame sequences with V and J called. These copies leave out some clones; in studies compared against another copy, an unresolved V gene accounts for under half, and the cause of the remainder is not known. V and J calls and clone size are given by that table; D and trimming were obtained from the DNA. The sample table holds some 80,000 clones, of which 90% were seen once. The leading ten clones occupy approximately 15% of the sample.

Sequenced: peripheral blood. This receptor was identified in a woman older than 75 with active or convalescent COVID-19.

The sequenced DNA: TGTGCCAGCTCACTCCCCCCAGGGCGGGGAGAGACCCAGTACTTC. The encoded protein is CASSLPPGRGETQYF. The rearranged segments are TRBV18 and TRBJ2-5; a weak D assignment points to TRBD2 (6 bases agree). From a lookup of the germline V gene, CDR1 and CDR2 are KGHSH and LQKENI. V drops 4 bases and J drops 4 bases, leaving 16 bases in between. Including the terminal cysteine and phenylalanine, the CDR3 comprises 15 residues. Of the read, only the CDR3 DNA is kept; its 45 bases are in frame from base 1.